These T cell receptor beta chains were read from a single sample in a study of early T cells in non-severe SARS-CoV-2 infection. MiXCR was run by TCRdb on the 5' RACE reads, yielding one entry per CDR3 protein. The sample lists around 53,000 distinct CDR3 sequences, about 7.8% occurring once. Sequencing used whole blood. The source of these receptors is an adult who was a healthcare worker with PCR-confirmed SARS-CoV-2 infection or an uninfected control (not recorded which). The CDR3 runs from the conserved cysteine through the conserved F or W. Each record gives: J gene, V gene, clone size, D gene, CDR3 protein, CDR3 DNA. D genes are given only for firm matches. Clone size is shown for a subset of rows, as once, few, many or a class of expanded clone.

>TRBJ1-5|TRBV5-1|many|TRBD1
CASRSRQGWDNQPQHF
TGCGCCAGCAGATCGAGACAGGGATGGGACAATCAGCCCCAGCATTTT
>TRBJ2-7|TRBV29-1|many|TRBD1
CSVRDREDEQYF
TGCAGCGTCCGGGACAGGGAGGACGAGCAGTACTTC
>TRBJ2-1|TRBV13|many|-
CASSLALQGKQFF
TGTGCCAGCAGCTTAGCGCTCCAGGGAAAGCAGTTCTTC
>TRBJ1-5|TRBV7-2|few|-
CASCLQRNQPQHF
TGTGCCAGCTGTCTACAGAGAAATCAGCCCCAGCATTTT
>TRBJ1-2|TRBV18|many|-
CASSRSDSYGYTF
TGTGCCAGCTCACGTTCGGACAGCTATGGCTACACCTTC
>TRBJ1-5|TRBV28|few|-
CASSMTEHQPQHF
TGTGCCAGCAGTATGACAGAACATCAGCCCCAGCATTTT
>TRBJ1-1|TRBV28|many|TRBD1
CASSSRGYMNTEAFF
TGTGCCAGCAGTTCCAGGGGGTACATGAACACTGAAGCTTTCTTT
>TRBJ2-1|TRBV19|few|-
CASSQQNEQFF
TGTGCCAGTAGCCAACAGAATGAGCAGTTCTTC
>TRBJ1-5|TRBV15|many|-
CATSRDRDQPQHF
TGTGCCACCAGCAGAGATAGGGATCAGCCCCAGCATTTT
>TRBJ2-3|TRBV9|many|-
CASNSGGTDTQYF
TGTGCCAGCAATTCAGGGGGCACAGATACGCAGTATTTT
>TRBJ1-4|TRBV5-5|few|-
CASSFSTAGEKLFF
TGTGCCAGCAGCTTTTCGACAGCGGGGGAAAAACTGTTTTTT
>TRBJ1-4|TRBV20-1|many|TRBD1
CSARDRRGLGEKLFF
TGCAGTGCTAGAGACCGCAGGGGGTTGGGTGAAAAACTGTTTTTT
>TRBJ2-1|TRBV11-3|many|-
CASSTAYNEQFF
TGTGCCAGCAGCACAGCTTACAATGAGCAGTTCTTC
>TRBJ2-1|TRBV30|many|TRBD2
CAWARLAGNPYNEQFF
TGTGCCTGGGCCAGACTAGCGGGGAATCCCTACAATGAGCAGTTCTTC
>TRBJ2-3|TRBV12-3/TRBV12-4|many|-
CASRMGDTQYF
TGTGCCAGCAGAATGGGAGATACGCAGTATTTT
>TRBJ1-1|TRBV5-1|few|-
CASSLAGATEAFF
TGCGCCAGCAGCCTAGCAGGGGCGACTGAAGCTTTCTTT
>TRBJ1-4|TRBV20-1|few|TRBD1
CSVTETGRGGKLFF
TGCAGTGTAACGGAGACAGGGAGGGGAGGAAAACTGTTTTTT
>TRBJ2-7|TRBV2|-|TRBD2
CASNLAGYEQYF
TGTGCCAGCAACCTAGCGGGGTACGAGCAGTACTTC
>TRBJ1-1|TRBV18|-|-
CASSPPDIRTEAFF
TGTGCCAGCTCACCCCCCGACATTCGCACTGAAGCTTTCTTT
>TRBJ2-3|TRBV24-1|many|-
CATSDPRQTDTQYF
TGTGCCACCAGTGATCCGCGACAGACAGATACGCAGTATTTT
>TRBJ2-2|TRBV5-3|few|-
CARSPRQGAANTGELFF
TGTGCCAGAAGCCCCAGGCAGGGAGCGGCGAACACCGGGGAGCTGTTTTTT
>TRBJ1-3|TRBV10-3|many|-
CAIRDNGAGNTIYF
TGTGCCATCAGAGACAACGGGGCTGGAAACACCATATATTTT
>TRBJ2-1|TRBV20-1|few|-
CSAPNKHNEQFF
TGCAGTGCTCCGAATAAGCACAATGAGCAGTTCTTC
>TRBJ2-3|TRBV4-1|-|TRBD1
CASSQDGTAPTDTQYF
TGCGCCAGCAGCCAAGATGGGACAGCGCCCACAGATACGCAGTATTTT
>TRBJ2-3|TRBV27|few|-
CASSLPSDTQYF
TGTGCCAGCAGTTTACCCTCCGACACGCAGTATTTT
>TRBJ2-7|TRBV11-2|many|-
CASSLVTLYEQYF
TGTGCCAGCAGCTTAGTGACTCTGTACGAGCAGTACTTC
>TRBJ2-1|TRBV30|few|-
CAWRGVAANNEQFF
TGTGCCTGGCGTGGGGTAGCGGCGAACAATGAGCAGTTCTTC
>TRBJ1-4|TRBV5-5|few|-
CASSLGSRRNEKLFF
TGTGCCAGCAGCTTGGGCAGTCGAAGGAATGAAAAACTGTTTTTT
>TRBJ1-1|TRBV4-1|many|-
CASSPGYVNTEAFF
TGCGCCAGCAGTCCAGGGTATGTGAACACTGAAGCTTTCTTT